This T cell receptor (beta chain) was profiled in a study of Ad26.COV2.S vaccination and SARS-CoV-2 variants (dated by TCRdb to 2020 to 2022). Regarding the study in general: TCRbeta repertoire sequencing served as the tool for gauging how specific and how broad the SARS-CoV-2-reactive T cell receptors were following Ad26.COV2.S vaccination. A total of 32 samples were included in the TCR-sequenced set, comprising 19 Ad26.COV2.S vaccine recipients, 5 placebo recipients and 8 SARS-CoV-2 convalescent individuals. Results and caveats for the whole study, not just this receptor: Spike-specific TCR breadth was higher in Ad26.COV2.S recipients than in placebo recipients (P = 0.0014). Substantial breadth of spike-specific CD8+ and CD4+ T cell responses was reported after vaccination. It was noted by the authors that total T cell responses may have been underestimated by the TCR breadth and depth analyses. Vaccine and placebo recipients had similar non-spike TCR breadth, a finding consistent with the vaccine containing only spike.

In regard to this clone: Its antigen is still unknown. Base-call qualities are not available, and no considerably larger clone is one nucleotide away.

The time point label here, explained by the study, means: individuals recovered from natural SARS-CoV-2 infection. The immunoSEQ Assay was used to sequence TCRbeta CDR3 regions. After extraction, genomic DNA underwent amplification by bias-controlled multiplex PCR, followed by high-throughput sequencing. The original pipeline was this. Collapsing and filtering of sequences were performed to quantify the absolute abundance of each unique TCRbeta CDR3 region. T cell fraction was estimated by normalizing TCRbeta template counts to usable DNA, which was measured by amplifying reference genes present in all nucleated cells. Repertoire TCRs were annotated as SARS-CoV-2-specific by exact matching of V gene, CDR3 amino acid sequence and J gene to a known reactive TCR set. The reference SARS-CoV-2 TCR set was obtained from MIRA and was filtered for enrichment in COVID-19-positive ImmuneCODE repertoires, whereby public or cross-reactive TCRs were removed. Based on the MIRA antigens, annotated TCRs were further analysed at the level of specific ORF or position within ORF. Breadth was defined as annotated unique rearrangements over total unique productive rearrangements; depth was the summed frequency of those rearrangements. Group comparisons of TCR breadth used two-sided Wilcoxon rank-sum tests. The table was pulled from immuneACCESS by TCRdb, which kept in-frame rearrangements only. Such tables lose some clones; where checked, under half of the loss comes from unresolved V genes, and the rest has no known cause. The V and J calls and clone size were taken over from that table, and D and trimming were inferred from the DNA. The sample table shows under 150,000 clones, and 86% are seen once. Approximately 5.1% of the sample comes from the top ten.

The sample in question was peripheral blood, obtained after recovery from COVID-19. The TCR comes from a human donor who had recovered from COVID-19.

The CDR3 corresponds to CASSGTRDRYYEQYF. The DNA is TGTGCCAGCAGCGGGACTAGGGACAGGTACTACGAGCAGTACTTC. The chain uses TRBV27 and TRBJ2-7; the D gene may be TRBD1 or TRBD2, since each aligns over 8 bases. The CDR3 numbers 15 residues from cysteine through phenylalanine. Just CDR3 DNA is preserved here, 45 bases in frame from base 1. CDR1 MNHEY and CDR2 SMNVEV were looked up in the germline V gene (reference sequence). Cut back by 6 bases and 3 bases, the V and J ends lie 18 bases apart.